The present TCR beta chain was sequenced within a study of T cell responses to AZD1222 COVID-19 vaccine. General study points: Spike-specific TCR depth and breadth grew after two AZD1222 doses. The peak T cell response came first, and repertoires were sampled only after it. Donors skewed white British and female; clonal diversity was possibly underestimated. Only six or seven AZD1222 recipients tested seropositive at baseline.

The assay was immunoSEQ multiplex PCR, and TCRdb's table has in-frame clones only and misses some. Of 150,000 to 200,000 clones in the sample, roughly nine tenths were seen once. This clone was seen a few times. Its target is not known. The sample consisted of peripheral blood, taken 28 days after the second AZD1222 dose. The TCR originated in an adult who received the AZD1222 COVID-19 vaccine.

CDR3 coding DNA: TGTGCCAGCAGCCTGGGACAGGTTACCTACGAGCAGTACTTC. This sequence encodes CASSLGQVTYEQYF. This chain joins TRBV7-9 and TRBJ2-7; 8 nucleotides agree with TRBD1. CDR3 length equals 14 residues. The germline V gene has CDR1 SEHNR and CDR2 FQNEAQ (reference sequence). With V trimmed by 5 bases and J by 2 bases, 5 bases remained unmatched.